The 16 T cell receptor beta chains listed next were all sequenced from one sample in a study of T cells after yellow fever vaccination. Via MiXCR, TCRdb re-called the 5' RACE reads, giving one row per CDR3 protein. This repertoire shows about 260,000 distinct CDR3 sequences, about 5.2% found once; its top ten account for less than 3.5%. The sequencing used CD4+ T cells sorted from PBMCs, collected on the day of the yellow fever booster vaccination. The receptor source for this set is a man between 18 and 29 years old who received the YFV17D yellow fever vaccine.

The chain links TRBV6-1 to TRBJ1-1; D possibly corresponds to TRBD1 (6 bases). The germline V gene encodes CDR1 MNHNS and CDR2 SASEGT. The CDR3 runs to 15 residues. Trimming removed 5 bases at V and 1 base at J, with 14 bases between. The CDR3 DNA follows: TGTGCCAGCAGTCTCGGGGGCCTCTGGAACACTGAAGCTTTCTTT. Protein: CASSLGGLWNTEAFF.

This clonotype was detected only a few times. One junction end does not reproduce the germline sequence, and a read error may be involved. The CDR3 spells CASRLGTTRTNYEQYF. The CDR3 nucleotides are TGCGCCAGCAGATTGGGAACGACCAGGACTAACTACGAGCAGTACTTC. The chain employs TRBV5-1 and TRBJ2-7; tentative D call: TRBD2 (6 bases). The CDR3 contains 16 residues. The V gene's germline CDR1 is SGHRS and CDR2 YFSETQ.

The chain is built from TRBV24-1 and TRBJ1-5, with D unresolved. Trimming left V 9 bases short and J 9 bases short, with 11 bases between. The CDR3 extends over 11 amino acids. Per germline, CDR1 KGHDR and CDR2 SFDVKD. The CDR3 region is CATGPRWPQHF. DNA of the CDR3: TGTGCCACCGGGCCGAGGTGGCCCCAGCATTTT.

This clonotype was seen only a few times. The V and J genes are TRBV5-1 and TRBJ1-2, with a tentative D call TRBD1 (5 bases). This CDR3 region has 14 residues. The V end was cut by 0 bases, the J end by 4 bases, with 10 bases between. In germline, CDR1 is SGHRS, CDR2 YFSETQ. The CDR3 reads CASSLGETAYGYTF. The CDR3 region has the DNA TGCGCCAGCAGCTTGGGCGAGACAGCCTATGGCTACACCTTC. The whole variable domain, filled in from reference TRBV5-1 and TRBJ1-2, reads KAGVTQTPRYLIKTRGQQVTLSCSPISGHRSVSWYQQTPGQGLQFLFEYFSETQRNKGNFPGRFSGRQFSNSRSEMNVSTLELGDSALYLCASSLGETAYGYTFGSGTRLTVV.

The chain recombines TRBV7-9 with TRBJ2-5; TRBD2 agrees at 7 bases. V trimming: 5 bases; J trimming: 2 bases; junction bases outside the gene matches: 11. CDR3 length equals 16 residues. Germline lookup yields CDR1 SEHNR and CDR2 FQNEAQ (reference sequence). The CDR3 nucleotides are TGTGCCAGCAGCCAAGGACTAGGGGTCCATCAAGAGACCCAGTACTTC. Its translation: CASSQGLGVHQETQYF.

V is TRBV7-2 and J is TRBJ2-7, with D maybe TRBD1 (5 bases). Trimming pared 0 bases from V and 2 bases from J, leaving 11 bases between. The germline gives CDR1 SGHTA, CDR2 FQGNSA. CDR3 size: 15 residues. CDR3 nucleotide sequence: TGTGCCAGCAGCTTAGCATCCGACAGTACCTACGAGCAGTACTTC. Amino acid sequence: CASSLASDSTYEQYF.

This clonotype has just a few counts. The rearrangement links TRBV25-1 to TRBJ1-4; unclear D gene. Between the trimmed V and J ends, which lost 2 bases and 7 bases, there was a span of 5 bases. The CDR3 loop spans 12 amino acids. Germline-derived CDR1 and CDR2 are MGHDK and SYGVNS. CDR3 residues: CASSERGEKLFF. CDR3 coding DNA: TGTGCCAGCAGTGAACGGGGTGAAAAACTGTTTTTT.

This clonotype was observed a few times. This rearrangement joins TRBV7-9 to TRBJ1-6, with TRBD1 matching over 8 bases. V dropped 6 bases and J dropped 7; count of bases not matched to a gene: 2. CDR3 length: 13 amino acids. Germline V gene sequence: CDR1 SEHNR, CDR2 FQNEAQ (reference sequence). The CDR3, as DNA: TGTGCCAGCAGTTCAGGGGGCAATTCACCCCTCCACTTT. As protein: CASSSGGNSPLHF.

The chain links TRBV21-1 to TRBJ2-5. TRBV21-1 is an annotated pseudogene. There are 14 residues in the CDR3. For the CDR3, the DNA is TGTGCCAGCAGCAAAGGTGTCAGTTTAGGGTCCCAGTACTTC. This sequence encodes CASSKGVSLGSQYF.

The rearrangement joins TRBV10-3 to TRBJ1-1; D may be TRBD1 (6 bases). The CDR3 is made up of 13 amino acids. Germline V CDR1 and CDR2: ENHRY, SYGVKD. Deletions cut 6 bases from V and 6 bases from J, with 14 bases between. The DNA for the CDR3 is TGTGCCATCAGGCAGACTTGGACAGCTGAAGCTTTCTTT. Its protein product is CAIRQTWTAEAFF.

This clonotype was detected a few times. This chain uses TRBV7-2 with TRBJ1-2; 9 nucleotides align to TRBD1. CDR3 length: 15 residues. V shed 4 bases and J 6 bases; nucleotides not matched to a gene: 9. Germline loops: CDR1 SGHTA, CDR2 FQGNSA. The CDR3 protein is CASSSAGTGIHGYTF. CDR3 in DNA: TGTGCCAGCAGCTCGGCCGGGACAGGGATCCATGGCTACACCTTC.

This chain connects TRBV2 to TRBJ1-5; a weak D match, TRBD1 (5 bases). The CDR3 is made up of 15 amino acids. V lost 3 bases, J lost 3 bases, and 12 bases lay in between. The germline V gene has CDR1 SNHLY and CDR2 FYNNEI. CDR3 nucleotide sequence: TGTGCCAGCAGTGACGGCAGGGTTGCCAATCAGCCCCAGCATTTT. Protein: CASSDGRVANQPQHF.

This clonotype came up a few times. V usage is TRBV5-1 and J usage is TRBJ1-2, with 12 bases aligning to TRBD1. Per the germline V gene, CDR1 is SGHRS and CDR2 is YFSETQ. There are 15 residues in the CDR3. Trimming took 4 bases from V and 5 from J; bases not matched to a gene: 6. The CDR3 is CASSAGQGAQYGYTF. In DNA, the CDR3 is TGCGCCAGCAGCGCGGGACAGGGGGCGCAATATGGCTACACCTTC.

This clonotype was observed many times. This chain joins TRBV7-2 and TRBJ1-1; TRBD1 is a possible D gene (5 bases). V lost 1 base to trimming and J lost 1 base, with 7 bases between them. Germline loops: CDR1 SGHTA, CDR2 FQGNSA. The CDR3 loop spans 14 amino acids. The CDR3 nucleotides read TGTGCCAGCAGCTTAGTCGGACAGAACACTGAAGCTTTCTTT. This encodes CASSLVGQNTEAFF.

This clonotype was detected a few times. This rearrangement joins TRBV7-9 to TRBJ1-2; D is ambiguous. The V end lost 5 bases, the J end lost 2 bases, and 15 bases lay between the germline ends. Germline loops: CDR1 SEHNR, CDR2 FQNEAQ (reference sequence). The CDR3 extends over 15 amino acids. CDR3 DNA sequence: TGTGCCAGCAGCCCGTATACATCGGCAAACTATGGCTACACCTTC. This sequence encodes CASSPYTSANYGYTF.

This clonotype has a count of ten or more. The chain employs TRBV4-1 and TRBJ1-2; no reliable D call. Trimming removed 0 bases from V and 4 bases from J, with 9 bases in between. The germline V gene encodes CDR1 MGHRA and CDR2 YSYEKL. The CDR3 has 14 amino acids. DNA of the CDR3: TGCGCCAGCAGCCAAGATGCGGATAGCTATGGCTACACCTTC. This sequence encodes CASSQDADSYGYTF.